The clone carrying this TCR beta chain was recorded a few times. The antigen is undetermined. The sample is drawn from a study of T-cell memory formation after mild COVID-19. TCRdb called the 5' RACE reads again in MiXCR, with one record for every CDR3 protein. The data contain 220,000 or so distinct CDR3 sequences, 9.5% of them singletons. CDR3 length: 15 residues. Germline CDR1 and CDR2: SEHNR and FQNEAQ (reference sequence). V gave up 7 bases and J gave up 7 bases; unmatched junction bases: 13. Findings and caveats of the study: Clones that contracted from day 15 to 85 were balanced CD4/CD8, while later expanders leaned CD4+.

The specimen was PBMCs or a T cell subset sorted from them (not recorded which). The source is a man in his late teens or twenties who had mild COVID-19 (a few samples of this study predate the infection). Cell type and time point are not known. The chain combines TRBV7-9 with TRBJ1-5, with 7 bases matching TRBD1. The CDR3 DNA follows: TGTGCCAGCACCTCGACAGGGAGTGATCGGCAGCCCCAGCATTTT. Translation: CASTSTGSDRQPQHF.